This entry lists 11 T cell receptor beta chains sequenced from one sample in a study of CXCR3-negative and CXCR3-positive naive CD8 T cells. With UMI labels, 5' RACE was used to prepare the TRB cDNA libraries. TCRdb reanalyzed the 5' RACE reads, giving one entry per CDR3 protein sequence and no DNA. Its listing shows about 24,000 distinct CDR3 sequences. The sample taken for sequencing was naive CXCR3- CD8+ T cells from blood. Noted subset: CD45RO-CCR7+CD27+CD95- naive CD8+ T cells lacking CXCR3 (TNR3-). These receptors were obtained from a human donor in good health. Some clones in this sample may be carry-over from other donors' samples.

V and J are TRBV7-9 and TRBJ1-1; TCRdb outputs TRBD1, but without DNA this stays unchecked. The CDR3 is 12 residues long. CDR1 SEHNR and CDR2 FQNEAQ come from the germline V gene (reference sequence). The CDR3 sequence is CASSFGTLGAFF.

The chain carries TRBV29-1 and TRBJ1-1; the TCRdb D gene call, TRBD1, has no DNA to confirm it. This CDR3 contains 19 residues. The germline CDR1 and CDR2 sequences are SQVTM and ANQGSEA. The CDR3 reads CSVCRDPGGYRGENTEAFF.

The chain joins TRBV6-5 to TRBJ2-3. The germline gives CDR1 MNHEY, CDR2 SVGAGI. The CDR3 runs 17 residues. This chain's CDR3 is CASSYLGLAGGTDTQYF.

The rearrangement uses TRBV20-1 and TRBJ1-6; without DNA, the TCRdb call of TRBD1 cannot be checked. CDR3 length: 13 amino acids. The germline V gene has CDR1 DFQATT and CDR2 SNEGSKA (reference sequence). The CDR3 is CSARGEYNSPLHF.

V is TRBV6-5 and J is TRBJ2-5; TCRdb reports TRBD2, a call that lacks DNA to check it against. Germline CDR1 is MNHEY and CDR2 is SVGAGI. The CDR3 totals 15 residues. The CDR3 loop is CASSLAGALQETQYF.

This chain joins TRBV13 and TRBJ2-1; absent DNA, TCRdb's TRBD1 call cannot be checked. In germline, CDR1 is PRHDT, CDR2 FYEKMQ (reference sequence). The CDR3 consists of 15 residues. The CDR3 reads CASSPNRGTRNEQFF.

The chain couples TRBV12-3 or TRBV12-4 to TRBJ2-7. The CDR3 loop spans 15 amino acids. CDR3 region: CASSRLGEHTYEQYF.

The rearrangement links TRBV6-1 to TRBJ2-1; the D call from TCRdb, TRBD2, cannot be confirmed without DNA. Germline values: CDR1 MNHNS, CDR2 SASEGT. This CDR3 region has 17 residues. The CDR3 sequence: CASSPETSGGGYNEQFF.

The chain has TRBV29-1 and TRBJ2-1; there is no DNA to check the TCRdb D call of TRBD1. Germline CDR1 SQVTM, CDR2 ANQGSEA. There are 15 residues in the CDR3. The CDR3 spells CSVEGLGASYNEQFF.

V and J are TRBV6-5 and TRBJ2-5; TCRdb proposes TRBD1, but this gene call is untestable without DNA. The CDR3 is 17 residues long. Germline CDR1 reads MNHEY; CDR2 reads SVGAGI. The CDR3 spells CASSYSNRDPLLETQYF.

This sequence joins TRBV29-1 and TRBJ2-5; the TCRdb D gene call, TRBD1, has no DNA to confirm it. Germline V gene sequence: CDR1 SQVTM, CDR2 ANQGSEA. The length of the CDR3 is 13 residues. The CDR3 loop reads CSVDAGVQETQYF.